This TCR beta chain comes out of a study of control samples from healthy donors and cancer patients. V lost 7 bases, J lost 2 bases, and 15 bases lay in between. Germline V CDR1 and CDR2: LNHDA, SQIVND (reference sequence). There are 15 residues in the CDR3. Produced via immunoSEQ multiplex PCR; TCRdb's table is partial and in-frame only. The table records about 10,000 clones, approximately 91% of them present only once. This clonotype was obtained from a man aged 55 to 69 with colorectal cancer. The J gene is TRBJ1-5, the V gene TRBV19, with a possible D match to TRBD1 (5 bases). Sequencing was performed on PBMCs. Here the CDR3 reads CASTDWWGGNQPQHF. In DNA form, the CDR3 reads TGTGCCAGTACCGATTGGTGGGGGGGCAATCAGCCCCAGCATTTT. The whole variable domain, remainder taken from reference TRBV19 and TRBJ1-5, is DGGITQSPKYLFRKEGQNVTLSCEQNLNHDAMYWYRQDPGQGLRLIYYSQIVNDFQKGDIAEGYSVSREKKESFPLTVTSAQKNPTAFYLCASTDWWGGNQPQHFGDGTRLSIL.